The clone carrying this T cell receptor (beta chain) has just a few counts. What it recognizes is unknown. This CDR3 spans 19 amino acids. The J segment lost 5 bases and the V segment lost 0 bases, leaving 14 bases of the junction unmatched. Looked up from germline, CDR1 is MGHRA and CDR2 is YSYEKL. This entry comes from a study of blood T cells in healthy people across ages. Broader study findings: More naive CD4+ cells and higher diversity marked long-lived donors relative to aged donors. Conclusively comparing naive with antigen-experienced cells was impossible with unsorted PBMCs. The study found TCR beta diversity correlated strongly with naive T cell percentage. Roughly linear declines in TCR beta diversity per million T cells occurred with age.

Using a J-beta primer mix together with a sample-barcoded 5' primer, a second PCR was run for roughly 6 to 11 cycles. TCRdb reanalysed the 5' RACE reads using MiXCR and keeps one entry per CDR3 protein. The table lists about 1,500,000 distinct CDR3 sequences, 28% of them singletons. The V call is TRBV4-1, the J call TRBJ2-1; 9 nucleotides align to TRBD1. The receptor comes from a young woman in good health. The sequenced sample was blood. CDR3: CASSQDRIPGQGGDNEQFF. The DNA for the CDR3 is TGCGCCAGCAGCCAAGATCGGATCCCGGGACAGGGAGGTGACAATGAGCAGTTCTTC.